This T cell receptor (beta chain) emerged from a study of T cells in Graves' hyperthyroidism and ophthalmopathy. There were TCR beta CDR3 regions amplified from RNA transcripts. The study used the HTBI primer set for a first-round RT-PCR of the TCR CDR3. TCRdb ran MiXCR on the multiplex PCR reads and lists one entry per CDR3 protein. This table holds more than 450,000 distinct CDR3 sequences, 12% to 15% found once. Germline assignment: CDR1 KGHSH and CDR2 LQKENI. The CDR3 runs 15 residues. Trimming cost V 2 bases and J 4 bases; bases outside gene matches: 6. The chain carries TRBV18 and TRBJ1-1; 8 nucleotides align to TRBD1. Specimen: blood. The TCR sequence derives from a woman in her thirties or forties with Graves' hyperthyroidism. This chain's CDR3 is CASSPSVTGGTEAFF. DNA for the CDR3: TGTGCCAGCTCACCATCAGTAACAGGGGGCACTGAAGCTTTCTTT.